This TCR beta chain was found in a study of regulatory T cells in long-lasting Graves disease. The V end was cut by 1 base, the J end by 4 bases, with 16 bases between. The germline V gene has CDR1 MDHEN and CDR2 SYDVKM. This CDR3 region has 16 residues. As for time point: newly diagnosed GD, antithyroid drugs for less than 3 months. Construction of the TCR library relied on RNA isolated from PBMCs. In building TCR beta libraries, iRepertoire HTBI primers were used together with Arm-PCR of CDR3 regions. Using its own MiXCR run on the multiplex PCR reads, TCRdb lists one record per CDR3 protein. In the table there are about 440,000 distinct CDR3 sequences, 14% to 15% of which are singletons. This clonotype was detected many times. These same records also appear under a second study, on T cells in Graves' hyperthyroidism and ophthalmopathy.

The rearrangement joins TRBV28 to TRBJ1-2; no reliable D call. The origin of this receptor is a woman aged 30 to 39 with Graves disease. Sequencing was performed on peripheral blood mononuclear cells (PBMCs), taken at new diagnosis, from a patient treated with antithyroid drugs. As DNA, the CDR3 is TGTGCCAGCAGTTTATTGACCTTACGGGCCTCCTATGGCTACACCTTC. It is translated as CASSLLTLRASYGYTF.